This is a list of T cell receptor beta chains from one sample in a study of beta chain features in type 1 diabetes. The table came from immunoSEQ multiplex PCR; TCRdb's copy has only in-frame clones and leaves some out. Of hundreds of thousands of clones listed, more than 12% are singletons. The sample consisted of naive CD4+ T cells from blood. Receptors originate from a man between 18 and 29 years old with type 1 diabetes. The CDR3 runs from the conserved cysteine through the conserved F or W. A D gene is named only where the DNA matches it firmly. Not every row has a clone size; where given, it reads once, few, many or a size class.

j_gene: TRBJ2-6; d_gene: .; abundance: .; v_gene: TRBV9; CDR3nt: TGTGCCAGCAGCGTAACTTTCAACACTGGGGCCAACGTCCTGACTTTC; CDR3aa: CASSVTFNTGANVLTF
j_gene: TRBJ1-2; d_gene: .; abundance: .; v_gene: TRBV11-2; CDR3nt: TGTGCCAGCAGCTGGAAGAGGAAGAGGGATAACTATGGCTACACCTTC; CDR3aa: CASSWKRKRDNYGYTF
j_gene: TRBJ2-6; d_gene: .; abundance: .; v_gene: TRBV6-5; CDR3nt: TGTGCCAGCAGTTCAGGGTTTGGGGCCAACGTCCTGACTTTC; CDR3aa: CASSSGFGANVLTF
j_gene: TRBJ2-7; d_gene: .; abundance: .; v_gene: TRBV23-1; CDR3nt: TGCGCCAGCAGTCAAGGGCCCTCAGGCATCCTCTACGAGCAGTACTTC; CDR3aa: CASSQGPSGILYEQYF
j_gene: TRBJ1-2; d_gene: TRBD1; abundance: .; v_gene: TRBV10-3; CDR3nt: TGTGCCATCAGTGGGACAGGGGTATTGAACTATGGCTACACCTTC; CDR3aa: CAISGTGVLNYGYTF
j_gene: TRBJ1-5; d_gene: .; abundance: few; v_gene: TRBV30; CDR3nt: TGTGCCTGGAGTGTTGGGGGCAATCAGCCCCAGCATTTT; CDR3aa: CAWSVGGNQPQHF
j_gene: TRBJ1-1; d_gene: .; abundance: few; v_gene: TRBV9; CDR3nt: TGTGCCAGCAGCGTAATGGAACAAATGAACACTGAAGCTTTCTTT; CDR3aa: CASSVMEQMNTEAFF
j_gene: TRBJ2-3; d_gene: TRBD2; abundance: .; v_gene: TRBV11-3; CDR3nt: TGTGCCAGCACCCCCTCGGGGGGAAATACGCAGTATTTT; CDR3aa: CASTPSGGNTQYF
j_gene: TRBJ1-6; d_gene: .; abundance: .; v_gene: TRBV5-1; CDR3nt: TGCGCCAGCAGCTTGCGGCAGGGAGGGTCGTATAATTCACCCCTCCACTTT; CDR3aa: CASSLRQGGSYNSPLHF
j_gene: TRBJ2-7; d_gene: .; abundance: .; v_gene: TRBV7-2; CDR3nt: TGTGCCAGCAGCCGCACAGGGTCCTACGAGCAGTACTTC; CDR3aa: CASSRTGSYEQYF
j_gene: TRBJ2-1; d_gene: .; abundance: .; v_gene: TRBV12-5; CDR3nt: TGTGCTAGTGGTTTGGCCTTGGTGGGCGGCTACGGCTCGAGTGAGCAGTTCTTC; CDR3aa: CASGLALVGGYGSSEQFF
j_gene: TRBJ1-1; d_gene: .; abundance: .; v_gene: TRBV7-9; CDR3nt: TGTGCCAGCCGCCAGGAGAACACTGAAGCTTTCTTT; CDR3aa: CASRQENTEAFF
j_gene: TRBJ2-3; d_gene: TRBD1; abundance: .; v_gene: TRBV7-7; CDR3nt: TGTGCTAGCAGCTTAGCGCCCGGGACAGGTTATACTAGCACAGATACGCAGTATTTT; CDR3aa: CASSLAPGTGYTSTDTQYF
j_gene: TRBJ2-7; d_gene: TRBD1; abundance: .; v_gene: TRBV4-2; CDR3nt: TGTGCCAGCAGCCAAGGCCGACAGGGTGCCTACGAGCAGTACTTC; CDR3aa: CASSQGRQGAYEQYF
j_gene: TRBJ2-2; d_gene: .; abundance: .; v_gene: TRBV9; CDR3nt: TGTGCCAGCAGCGCCTTAGGGCGCACCGGGGAGCTGTTTTTT; CDR3aa: CASSALGRTGELFF
j_gene: TRBJ2-5; d_gene: TRBD1; abundance: .; v_gene: TRBV7-2; CDR3nt: TGTGCCAGCAGGATGCGCAGGGGGCTGGAGACCCAGTACTTC; CDR3aa: CASRMRRGLETQYF
j_gene: TRBJ2-7; d_gene: .; abundance: many; v_gene: TRBV28; CDR3nt: TGTGCCAGCAGTTTAAGGGGGTACGAGCAGTACTTC; CDR3aa: CASSLRGYEQYF
j_gene: TRBJ2-7; d_gene: .; abundance: .; v_gene: TRBV7-9; CDR3nt: TGTGCCAGCAGCTCCTATTACGAGCAGTACTTC; CDR3aa: CASSSYYEQYF
j_gene: TRBJ2-4; d_gene: .; abundance: .; v_gene: TRBV2; CDR3nt: TGTGCCAGCAGTGATAAGCGACTCACTGGGATTCAGTACTTC; CDR3aa: CASSDKRLTGIQYF
j_gene: TRBJ2-7; d_gene: .; abundance: .; v_gene: TRBV7-2; CDR3nt: TGTGCCAGCAGCATCGCGGGGAGTCCCCGCGAGCAGTACTTC; CDR3aa: CASSIAGSPREQYF
j_gene: TRBJ2-5; d_gene: TRBD2; abundance: few; v_gene: TRBV30; CDR3nt: TGTGCCTGGAGTGTACTGGCTAGCGGAGAGACCCAGTACTTC; CDR3aa: CAWSVLASGETQYF
j_gene: TRBJ2-7; d_gene: TRBD2; abundance: few; v_gene: TRBV19; CDR3nt: TGTGCCAGTAGTACTCCGGGACTAGAACGATACGAGCAGTACTTC; CDR3aa: CASSTPGLERYEQYF
j_gene: TRBJ2-1; d_gene: .; abundance: .; v_gene: TRBV4-3; CDR3nt: TGCGCCAGCAGCCCTCAGGGGCCCTCCTACAATGAGCAGTTCTTC; CDR3aa: CASSPQGPSYNEQFF
j_gene: TRBJ2-3; d_gene: .; abundance: .; v_gene: TRBV6-5; CDR3nt: TGTGCCAGCAGTCCACCCGGACGGGATACGCAGTATTTT; CDR3aa: CASSPPGRDTQYF
j_gene: TRBJ2-7; d_gene: TRBD2; abundance: .; v_gene: TRBV29-1; CDR3nt: TGCAGCGTTGACTTGAGGACTAGCAACGAGCAGTACTTC; CDR3aa: CSVDLRTSNEQYF
j_gene: TRBJ1-3; d_gene: .; abundance: few; v_gene: TRBV11-2; CDR3nt: TGTGCCGGGACCGCGGGGTTCTCTGGAAACACCATATATTTT; CDR3aa: CAGTAGFSGNTIYF
j_gene: TRBJ1-2; d_gene: .; abundance: .; v_gene: TRBV28; CDR3nt: TGTGCCAGCCTCAAGGGGCCTATTAACTATGGCTACACCTTC; CDR3aa: CASLKGPINYGYTF
j_gene: TRBJ2-2; d_gene: TRBD2; abundance: .; v_gene: TRBV29-1; CDR3nt: TGCAGCGTTGAAGGCCTTACTAGCGGGAGTGTCCCCACCGGGGAGCTGTTTTTT; CDR3aa: CSVEGLTSGSVPTGELFF
j_gene: TRBJ1-1; d_gene: TRBD1; abundance: .; v_gene: TRBV5-6; CDR3nt: TGTGCCAGCAGCGCCCGGACAGGGACGAACACTGAAGCTTTCTTT; CDR3aa: CASSARTGTNTEAFF
j_gene: TRBJ2-7; d_gene: TRBD1; abundance: .; v_gene: TRBV5-1; CDR3nt: TGCGCCAGCAGCCCGGGACAGGACCTTGTGAACGAGCAGTACTTC; CDR3aa: CASSPGQDLVNEQYF
j_gene: TRBJ2-7; d_gene: .; abundance: few; v_gene: TRBV29-1; CDR3nt: TGCAGCGCAACAGGGTCCTCCTACGAGCAGTACTTC; CDR3aa: CSATGSSYEQYF
j_gene: TRBJ2-7; d_gene: .; abundance: .; v_gene: TRBV6-1; CDR3nt: TGTGCCAGCAGTGACCCCTCGGCAGGGCGGCTCTACGAGCAGTACTTC; CDR3aa: CASSDPSAGRLYEQYF
j_gene: TRBJ2-4; d_gene: TRBD2; abundance: .; v_gene: TRBV5-1; CDR3nt: TGCGCCAGCAGCCAAAGGTCAGGGACTACAACCAAAAACATTCAGTACTTC; CDR3aa: CASSQRSGTTTKNIQYF
j_gene: TRBJ1-2; d_gene: .; abundance: .; v_gene: TRBV9; CDR3nt: TGTGCCAGCAGGTTCGGAACAGGGTTGCCCTATGGCTACACCTTC; CDR3aa: CASRFGTGLPYGYTF
j_gene: TRBJ2-7; d_gene: .; abundance: .; v_gene: TRBV7-6; CDR3nt: TGTGCCAGCAGCTTAGCGGTAGGGGGGAAGGCCTACGAGCAGTACTTC; CDR3aa: CASSLAVGGKAYEQYF
j_gene: TRBJ2-5; d_gene: .; abundance: .; v_gene: TRBV29-1; CDR3nt: TGCAGCGTACTGCGGGGCCAAGAGACCCAGTACTTC; CDR3aa: CSVLRGQETQYF
j_gene: TRBJ2-7; d_gene: .; abundance: few; v_gene: TRBV5-1; CDR3nt: TGCGCCAGCAGCTTAGGTCAACCACCGGGTGGGGGACACTACGAGCAGTACTTC; CDR3aa: CASSLGQPPGGGHYEQYF
j_gene: TRBJ2-5; d_gene: TRBD2; abundance: few; v_gene: TRBV28; CDR3nt: TGTGCCACCCTTACTAGCGGGGGACAAGAGACCCAGTACTTC; CDR3aa: CATLTSGGQETQYF
j_gene: TRBJ1-4; d_gene: .; abundance: .; v_gene: TRBV29-1; CDR3nt: TGCAGCGTGAGGGCAGAAGCAACTAATGAAAAACTGTTTTTT; CDR3aa: CSVRAEATNEKLFF
j_gene: TRBJ1-5; d_gene: TRBD1; abundance: .; v_gene: TRBV30; CDR3nt: TGTGCCTGGAGTGGGGGACAGGGGAGGCAGCCCCAGCATTTT; CDR3aa: CAWSGGQGRQPQHF
j_gene: TRBJ1-2; d_gene: TRBD1; abundance: few; v_gene: TRBV30; CDR3nt: TGTGCCCGACAGGGCTTAGATGGCTACACCTTC; CDR3aa: CARQGLDGYTF